These T cell receptor beta chains were read from a single sample in a study of cytomegalovirus exposure and HLA in healthy donors. Profiled with immunoSEQ multiplex PCR; TCRdb holds only in-frame clones, not every one. The table has about 160,000 clones, roughly 70% seen once. Material: PBMCs. Source of these receptors: a woman aged 50 to 65 in good health and CMV-seropositive. CDR3s include the opening cysteine and the closing phenylalanine or tryptophan. Fields, in order: D gene, V gene, J gene, clone size, CDR3 DNA, CDR3 protein. D genes are given only for firm matches. Expanded clones get a size class; other rows say once, few or many, or leave the size out.

TRBD2	TRBV7-2	TRBJ2-1	.	TGTGCCAGCAGCTTCAGCGGGGGCGTGGGAGAGCAGTTCTTC	CASSFSGGVGEQFF
TRBD2	TRBV16	TRBJ2-4	.	TGTGCCAGCAGCCAACCTTCTTCGTTCGTGCGGGGGGCTTTAGCCAAAAACATTCAGTACTTC	CASSQPSSFVRGALAKNIQYF
TRBD2	TRBV27	TRBJ2-2	.	TGTGCCAGCAGTTCCTCCCCCGGGACTAGTGGTTTCGGGGAGCTGTTTTTT	CASSSSPGTSGFGELFF
TRBD1	TRBV18	TRBJ1-1	.	TGTGCCAGCTCACCACGGGCAGTGGGACAGGGTGTGAACACTGAAGCTTTCTTT	CASSPRAVGQGVNTEAFF
TRBD1	TRBV19	TRBJ1-6	few	TGTGCCAGTAGCCGGGGACAGTTTAATTCACCCCTCCACTTT	CASSRGQFNSPLHF
.	TRBV5-8	TRBJ1-2	.	TGTGCCAGCAGCTTGGTAGGACTTAACTATGGCTACACCTTC	CASSLVGLNYGYTF
TRBD2	TRBV2	TRBJ2-7	.	TGTGCCAGCAGGCGGGGGGCCTCCTCCGAGCAGTACTTC	CASRRGASSEQYF
.	TRBV7-2	TRBJ2-6	once	TGTGCCAGCAGCTTAGTGGGTCTCGGGTCTGGGGCCAACGTCCTGACTTTC	CASSLVGLGSGANVLTF
TRBD1	TRBV7-9	TRBJ1-6	.	TGTGCCAGCAGCTTTTCGACAGGGCTCTTCCCGAACCCCCTCCACTTT	CASSFSTGLFPNPLHF
.	TRBV4-2	TRBJ1-2	.	TGTGCCAGCAGCCAACGGGGGGTCTCCTATGGCTACACCTTC	CASSQRGVSYGYTF
.	TRBV5-4	TRBJ1-2	.	TGTGCCAGCAGCTTGGGGCAGAACTATGGCTACACCTTC	CASSLGQNYGYTF
TRBD1	TRBV7-3	TRBJ1-6	few	TGTGCCAGCAGCTTAACCCACAGGGGTTACTCACCCCTCCACTTT	CASSLTHRGYSPLHF
.	TRBV6-1	TRBJ1-4	.	TGTGCCAGCAGTAAAGGGGCCCTGGGAACTAATGAAAAACTGTTTTTT	CASSKGALGTNEKLFF
TRBD1	TRBV15	TRBJ2-3	.	TGTGCCACCAGCAGGGGGAACAGGGGGCGGCCAGATACGCAGTATTTT	CATSRGNRGRPDTQYF
.	TRBV9	TRBJ2-1	.	TGTGCCAGCAGCCTGGACAGCAACTCCTACAATGAGCAGTTCTTC	CASSLDSNSYNEQFF
.	TRBV30	TRBJ1-3	.	TGTGCCTGGAGTGTAGGCGGCAGCTCTGGAAACACCATATATTTT	CAWSVGGSSGNTIYF
TRBD1	TRBV18	TRBJ1-1	few	TGTGCCAGCTCACGTAACAGGGGTTGGGACACTGAAGCTTTCTTT	CASSRNRGWDTEAFF
.	TRBV5-4	TRBJ2-5	.	TGTGCCAGCAGCTTGGGGGACTTGCGGGGAGCCCAGTACTTC	CASSLGDLRGAQYF
.	TRBV5-6	TRBJ1-2	.	TGTGCCAGCAGCCCGAGAGTGAACTATGGCTACACCTTC	CASSPRVNYGYTF
TRBD1	TRBV5-4	TRBJ1-1	.	TGTGCCAGCAGCGCCGGGACAGGGCAAGGCACTGAAGCTTTCTTT	CASSAGTGQGTEAFF
TRBD1	TRBV7-4	TRBJ2-7	.	TGTGCCAGCAGCTCTCGGGACAGGGGGCAAACATGGGGCGAGCAGTACTTC	CASSSRDRGQTWGEQYF
.	TRBV15	TRBJ1-2	.	TGTGCCACCAGCAGAGATGCGGGGTATGGCTACACCTTC	CATSRDAGYGYTF
TRBD2	TRBV19	TRBJ2-5	.	TGTGCCAGTAGTACTAGCGGGAGGGGGGAGACCCAGTACTTC	CASSTSGRGETQYF
.	TRBV13	TRBJ1-1	once	TGTGCCAGCAGTCCCACATGGAACACTGAAGCTTTCTTT	CASSPTWNTEAFF
.	TRBV11-2	TRBJ1-1	.	TGTGCCAGCAGTTCAACCCGGGGGAATCCTTGGGCTTTCTTT	CASSSTRGNPWAFF
.	TRBV30	TRBJ1-1	once	TGTGCCTGTGACGAAACGGGCACTGAAGCTTTCTTT	CACDETGTEAFF
.	TRBV19	TRBJ1-1	.	TGTGCCAGTAGTATCGACAGGAACACTGAAGCTTTCTTT	CASSIDRNTEAFF
.	TRBV6-4	TRBJ1-1	.	TGTGCCAGCAGCAGTATCGAGGGAGGTGAAGCTTTCTTT	CASSSIEGGEAFF
.	TRBV5-1	TRBJ1-1	.	TGCGCCAGCAGCTTGTCGACAGGGAACACTGAAGCTTTCTTT	CASSLSTGNTEAFF
.	TRBV25-1	TRBJ2-3	.	TGTGCCAGCAGTCCCCGCAGGAGGCGCACAGATACGCAGTATTTT	CASSPRRRRTDTQYF
.	TRBV5-1	TRBJ1-1	.	TGCGCCAGCAGCCTGACAGGATGGACTGAAGCTTTCTTT	CASSLTGWTEAFF
.	TRBV19	TRBJ1-4	once	TGTGCCAGTAGTGGGCGGGGGGATGAGAAACTGTTTTTT	CASSGRGDEKLFF
.	TRBV6-6	TRBJ2-1	few	TGTGCCAGCAGTCCACGACAGAGCAATGAGCAGTTCTTC	CASSPRQSNEQFF
.	TRBV2	TRBJ1-2	few	TGTGCCAGCAGGGGAGAAGGTGGCTACACCTTC	CASRGEGGYTF
.	TRBV30	TRBJ1-1	.	TGTGCCTGGAGCCGGGACACGAGGAACACTGAAGCTTTCTTT	CAWSRDTRNTEAFF
.	TRBV2	TRBJ1-1	few	TGTGCCAGCGCCCGGGACACTGAAGCTTTCTTT	CASARDTEAFF
TRBD1	TRBV5-1	TRBJ1-2	.	TGCGCCAGCATCGGGGCAGGGGGCTATGGCTACACCTTC	CASIGAGGYGYTF
.	TRBV5-1	TRBJ1-1	.	TGCGCCAGCAGCTTTTCGGGGGGGGACACTGAAGCTTTCTTT	CASSFSGGDTEAFF
.	TRBV11-2	TRBJ1-1	.	TGTGCCAGCAGCTTAGATCGACAGAACACTGAAGCTTTCTTT	CASSLDRQNTEAFF
TRBD1	TRBV12-5	TRBJ2-2	.	TGTGCTAGTGGTTTGAAATCGGGACAGGGTTACACCGGGGAGCTGTTTTTT	CASGLKSGQGYTGELFF
.	TRBV19	TRBJ2-7	.	TGTGCCAGTAGTCAGGGGAGCTCCTACGAGCAGTACTTC	CASSQGSSYEQYF
TRBD2	TRBV9	TRBJ2-7	.	TGTGCCAGCAGCGCGACTAGCGGATCCTACGAGCAGTACTTC	CASSATSGSYEQYF
TRBD2	TRBV2	TRBJ2-5	few	TGTGCCAGCAACGTAGCGGGGGACAAAGAGACCCAGTACTTC	CASNVAGDKETQYF
TRBD1	TRBV5-1	TRBJ2-2	.	TGCGCCAGCAGCGCACCGGGACAGGGTATTAGCGGGGAGCTGTTTTTT	CASSAPGQGISGELFF
.	TRBV10-3	TRBJ1-3	.	TGTGCCATCAAAGCGACCTCTGGAAACACCATATATTTT	CAIKATSGNTIYF
.	TRBV13	TRBJ2-4	.	TGTGCCAGCACCCGGGGACAAGGGATAACAAATCGCGTTCAGTACTTC	CASTRGQGITNRVQYF
TRBD1	TRBV18	TRBJ2-7	few	TGTGCCAGCTCACCAAGGACAGGGATCTACGAGCAGTACTTC	CASSPRTGIYEQYF
TRBD1	TRBV5-1	TRBJ2-7	.	TGCGCCAGCAGCTTGAGTGTTCAGGGGGCGGGCGAGCAGTACTTC	CASSLSVQGAGEQYF
.	TRBV5-4	TRBJ1-6	.	TGTGCCAGCAGCCAAGACCGGAGCTCCTATAATTCACCCCTCCACTTT	CASSQDRSSYNSPLHF
.	TRBV2	TRBJ2-7	.	TGTGCCAGCAGATCTCAGGGCTACGAGCAGTACTTC	CASRSQGYEQYF
.	TRBV6-1	TRBJ2-2	once	TGTGCCAGCACCCTGGGGGGGGCGGACACCGGGGAGCTGTTTTTT	CASTLGGADTGELFF
.	TRBV5-5	TRBJ1-1	.	TGTGCCAGCAGCTTGGACGGACAGCCGAACACTGAAGCTTTCTTT	CASSLDGQPNTEAFF